Shown below are 2 T cell receptor beta chains from a single sample sequenced in a study of T cell responses to AZD1222 COVID-19 vaccine. This table comes from immunoSEQ multiplex PCR, and its TCRdb copy is limited to in-frame clones, with some not included. The sample has about 93,000 clones; 85% to 90% are singletons. The starting material was peripheral blood, obtained on day 0 of MenACWY control vaccination. All receptors derive from an adult in good health.

The genes are TRBV3-1 (or the pseudogene TRBV3-2) and TRBJ1-5, with no clear D. Germline V CDR1 and CDR2: LGHDT, YNNKEL (reference sequence). The ends were cut back, 2 bases at V and 6 bases at J, with 8 bases in the middle. CDR3 length: 13 residues. The CDR3 sequence: CASSQSGFQPQHF. The CDR3 DNA sequence: TGTGCCAGCAGCCAAAGCGGTTTTCAGCCCCAGCATTTT.

This chain connects TRBV9 to TRBJ2-1; 7 bases map to TRBD2. CDR1 is SGDLS and CDR2 is YYNGEE in the germline V gene. J lost 3 bases, V lost 0 bases, and 6 bases had no gene match. CDR3 length: 16 amino acids. Here the CDR3 DNA reads TGTGCCAGCAGCGTAGTAATTGCGGGGGACTACAATGAGCAGTTCTTC. Its translation is CASSVVIAGDYNEQFF.